What follows is one TCR beta chain and its context. Its antigen is currently unknown. Produced via immunoSEQ multiplex PCR; TCRdb's table is partial and in-frame only. Of around 100,000 clones listed, approximately 93% were seen once; the top ten hold 1% to 1.5%. Germline-derived CDR1 and CDR2 are MNHEY and SVGAGI. The CDR3 contains 14 residues. After removal of 4 bases from V and 4 bases from J, the junction contained 5 bases not matched to a gene. The data derive from a study of graft-versus-host responses after intestinal transplantation. Study-wide context: Each patient got anti-thymocyte globulin induction, then tacrolimus and steroids for about 3 years.

The sequenced sample was unstimulated CD8+ T cells sorted from spleen or lymph node cells, obtained before intestinal transplant. This clonotype originated in a human donor who received an intestinal transplant. This chain uses TRBV6-5 with TRBJ2-5; 8 bases match TRBD1. Here the CDR3 reads CASSSGGGGETQYF. The CDR3 DNA reads as TGTGCCAGCAGTTCAGGGGGCGGTGGAGAGACCCAGTACTTC.